This TCR beta chain was retrieved from a study of T cell responses to AZD1222 COVID-19 vaccine. TCRdb keeps only in-frame clones here, not all; method: immunoSEQ multiplex PCR. The sample lists about 100,000 clones, about 88% occurring once. The length of the CDR3 is 17 residues. Germline V gene data show CDR1 as LGHNA and CDR2 as YSLEER. Trimming cost V 4 bases and J 0 bases, with 15 bases left between them. This material consisted of peripheral blood, taken on day 0 of AZD1222 vaccination. The sequence derives from an adult in good health. The chain links TRBV4-3 to TRBJ2-2; D might be TRBD1 (6 bases). Here the CDR3 DNA reads TGCGCCAGCAGCCTTTTGGTGGGGGCCTCGAACACCGGGGAGCTGTTTTTT. Protein: CASSLLVGASNTGELFF.